This T cell receptor beta chain was recorded in a study of regulatory T cells in long-lasting Graves disease. Time point meaning: newly diagnosed GD, antithyroid drugs for less than 3 months. PBMC RNA served as the TCR library source. To make TCR beta libraries, researchers used iRepertoire HTBI primers and Arm-PCR of CDR3 regions. MiXCR was run by TCRdb on the multiplex PCR reads, yielding one entry per CDR3 protein. The sample has 360,000 or so distinct CDR3 sequences; over 15% are singletons. This clonotype has at least ten counts. This CDR3 has 14 amino acids. V lost 6 bases and J lost 7, with 13 bases in between. CDR1 SGHTA and CDR2 FQGTGA come from the germline V gene. This sample also appeared in a second study, on T cells in Graves' hyperthyroidism and ophthalmopathy.

The J gene is TRBJ1-6, the V gene TRBV7-3, with D possibly being TRBD1 (6 bases). The clonotype comes from a middle-aged man with Graves disease. Material: peripheral blood mononuclear cells (PBMCs), obtained at new diagnosis, from a patient treated with antithyroid drugs. CDR3 DNA: TGTGCCAGCAGGATGGACAGCGAAAATTCACCCCTCCACTTT. Its protein is CASRMDSENSPLHF.